This T cell receptor beta chain comes out of a study of beta chain features in type 1 diabetes. Broader study findings: A pattern of fewer insertions and more deletions at VDJ junctions was seen in type 1 diabetes patients.

CD4+ naive, central memory, regulatory and stem cell-like memory cells were sorted via CD45RO/CCR7/CD25/CD127/CD95/CD27. Concerning this clone: Its antigen is unidentified.

Every isolated RNA sample was fully reverse transcribed, so sequencing captured expressed TCRB transcripts. This table comes from immunoSEQ multiplex PCR, and its TCRdb copy is limited to in-frame clones, with some not included. The sample includes about 930,000 clones, 17% of them seen just once. The TCR comes from a young woman in good health. Sequences were obtained from naive CD4+ T cells from blood.

CDR3 in amino acids: CASSLPTGTIGYNEQFF. CDR3 nucleotides: TGTGCCAGCAGCTTACCGACCGGGACTATAGGCTACAATGAGCAGTTCTTC. The chain uses TRBV5-6 and TRBJ2-1; 7 bases are shared with TRBD2. Germline lookup yields CDR1 SGHDT and CDR2 YYEEEE. CDR3 length equals 17 residues. Trimming removed 2 bases from V and 3 bases from J; junction bases left unmatched: 11.